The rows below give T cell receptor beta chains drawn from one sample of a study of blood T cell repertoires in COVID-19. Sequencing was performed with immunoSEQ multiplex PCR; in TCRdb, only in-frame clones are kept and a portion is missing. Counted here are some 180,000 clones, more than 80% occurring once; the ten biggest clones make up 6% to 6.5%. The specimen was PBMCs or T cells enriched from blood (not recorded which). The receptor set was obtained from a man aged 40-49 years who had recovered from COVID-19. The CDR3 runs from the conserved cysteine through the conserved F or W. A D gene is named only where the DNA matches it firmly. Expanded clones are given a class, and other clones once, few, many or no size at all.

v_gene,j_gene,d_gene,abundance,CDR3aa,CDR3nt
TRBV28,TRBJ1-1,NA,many,CASSLYRAGTEAFF,TGTGCCAGCAGTCTATACAGGGCCGGCACTGAAGCTTTCTTT
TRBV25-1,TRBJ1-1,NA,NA,CASSEAGEHTEAFF,TGTGCCAGCAGTGAGGCAGGGGAGCACACTGAAGCTTTCTTT
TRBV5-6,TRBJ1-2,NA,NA,CASSSRQNYGYTF,TGTGCCAGCAGTTCAAGACAGAACTATGGCTACACCTTC
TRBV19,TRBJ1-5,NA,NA,CASSNGRGDQPQHF,TGTGCCAGTAGTAACGGACGGGGTGATCAGCCCCAGCATTTT
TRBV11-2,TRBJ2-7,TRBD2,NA,CASSPEGLAGWREQYF,TGTGCCAGCAGCCCAGAGGGCCTAGCGGGGTGGCGCGAGCAGTACTTC
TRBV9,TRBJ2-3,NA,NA,CASSVASSLEGTQYF,TGTGCCAGCAGCGTAGCATCCAGCCTAGAGGGTACGCAGTATTTT
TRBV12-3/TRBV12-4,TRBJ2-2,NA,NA,CASSSGVTGELFF,TGTGCCAGCAGCTCAGGGGTCACCGGGGAGCTGTTTTTT
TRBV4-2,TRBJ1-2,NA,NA,CASSQSRGMNYGYTF,TGTGCCAGCAGCCAAAGTAGGGGAATGAACTATGGCTACACCTTC
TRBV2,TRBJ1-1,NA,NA,CASRNELGEAFF,TGTGCCAGCAGGAATGAGTTGGGCGAAGCTTTCTTT
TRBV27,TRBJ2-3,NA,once,CASSFHGNPARGTDTQYF,TGTGCCAGCAGTTTTCATGGCAACCCTGCCAGGGGCACAGATACGCAGTATTTT
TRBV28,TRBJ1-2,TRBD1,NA,CASSPWTGGVFSGYTF,TGTGCCAGCAGTCCGTGGACAGGGGGCGTTTTTTCTGGCTACACCTTC
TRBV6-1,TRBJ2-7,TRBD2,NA,CASSEASGGTSFYEQYF,TGTGCCAGCAGTGAAGCTAGCGGGGGAACCTCGTTCTACGAGCAGTACTTC
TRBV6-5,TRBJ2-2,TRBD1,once,CASTRDRGQGELFF,TGTGCCAGCACTCGGGACAGGGGGCAGGGGGAGCTGTTTTTT
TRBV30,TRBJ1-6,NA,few,CAWSVLDRDNSPLHF,TGTGCCTGGAGTGTCCTGGACAGAGATAATTCACCCCTCCACTTT
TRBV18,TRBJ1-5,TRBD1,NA,CASSPPGQLNQPQHF,TGTGCCAGCTCACCACCGGGACAGTTGAATCAGCCCCAGCATTTT
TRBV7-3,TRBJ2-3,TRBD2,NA,CASSLSGGSTDTQYF,TGTGCCAGCAGCTTAAGCGGGGGGAGCACAGATACGCAGTATTTT
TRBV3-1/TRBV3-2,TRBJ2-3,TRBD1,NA,CASRQTPGQGASDTQYF,TGTGCCAGCAGGCAAACTCCGGGACAGGGGGCCTCAGATACGCAGTATTTT
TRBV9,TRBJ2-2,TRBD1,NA,CASSVVRTGANTGELFF,TGTGCCAGCAGCGTAGTTCGGACAGGAGCGAACACCGGGGAGCTGTTTTTT
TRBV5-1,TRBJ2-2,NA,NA,CASSYRDSYTGELFF,TGCGCCAGCAGCTACCGGGACTCTTACACCGGGGAGCTGTTTTTT
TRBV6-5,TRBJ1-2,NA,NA,CASRPSGERYGYTF,TGTGCCAGCAGGCCAAGCGGGGAACGCTATGGCTACACCTTC
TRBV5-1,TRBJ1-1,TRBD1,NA,CASSLWTGATGEAFF,TGCGCCAGCAGCCTGTGGACAGGGGCCACGGGGGAAGCTTTCTTT
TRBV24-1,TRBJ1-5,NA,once,CATSDSGKRGNQPQHF,TGTGCCACCAGTGATTCAGGGAAAAGAGGCAATCAGCCCCAGCATTTT
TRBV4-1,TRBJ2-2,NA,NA,CASSQDHGTARFNGELFF,TGCGCCAGCAGCCAAGATCACGGAACAGCTCGGTTCAACGGGGAGCTGTTTTTT
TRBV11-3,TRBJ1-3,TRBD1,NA,CASSYTGQGSGNTIYF,TGTGCCAGCAGCTATACGGGACAGGGCTCTGGAAACACCATATATTTT
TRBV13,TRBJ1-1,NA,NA,CASAKQGGGTEAFF,TGTGCCAGCGCTAAACAGGGTGGCGGCACTGAAGCTTTCTTT
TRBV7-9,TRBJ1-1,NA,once,CASSSRDSFEAFF,TGTGCCAGCAGCTCAAGAGACAGTTTTGAAGCTTTCTTT
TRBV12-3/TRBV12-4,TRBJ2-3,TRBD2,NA,CASSPLAADTQYF,TGTGCCAGCAGTCCTCTAGCGGCAGATACGCAGTATTTT
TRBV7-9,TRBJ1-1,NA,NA,CASARGIDTEAFF,TGTGCCAGCGCTAGGGGAATTGACACTGAAGCTTTCTTT
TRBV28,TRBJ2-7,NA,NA,CASSPHPYEQYF,TGTGCCAGCAGTCCACATCCCTACGAGCAGTACTTC
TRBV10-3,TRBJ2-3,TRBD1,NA,CAISGLQGARTDTQYF,TGTGCCATCAGTGGATTACAGGGGGCCCGGACAGATACGCAGTATTTT
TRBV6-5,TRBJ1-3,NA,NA,CASSLGRLAGNTIYF,TGTGCCAGCAGTTTAGGGAGACTGGCTGGAAACACCATATATTTT
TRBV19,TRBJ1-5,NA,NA,CATRTREEGQPQHF,TGTGCCACCAGGACACGGGAGGAGGGTCAGCCCCAGCATTTT
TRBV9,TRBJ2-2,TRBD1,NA,CASKGQGANTGELFF,TGTGCCAGCAAGGGACAGGGGGCTAACACCGGGGAGCTGTTTTTT
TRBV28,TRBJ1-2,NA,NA,CASFSTESYGYTF,TGTGCCAGCTTCTCGACTGAATCCTATGGCTACACCTTC
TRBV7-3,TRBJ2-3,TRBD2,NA,CASSSGLAGYGDTQYF,TGTGCCAGCAGCTCGGGACTAGCGGGGTACGGGGATACGCAGTATTTT
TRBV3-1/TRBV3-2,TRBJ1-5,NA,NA,CASSQVSGDNQPQHF,TGTGCCAGCAGCCAAGTTTCGGGAGACAATCAGCCCCAGCATTTT
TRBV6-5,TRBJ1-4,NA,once,CASRGGRSNEKLFF,TGTGCCAGCAGAGGAGGGAGGTCAAATGAAAAACTGTTTTTT
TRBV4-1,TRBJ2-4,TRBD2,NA,CASSQDSAGGPKNIQYF,TGCGCCAGCAGCCAAGATTCGGCGGGAGGGCCCAAAAACATTCAGTACTTC
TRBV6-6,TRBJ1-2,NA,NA,CASSYLADYGYTF,TGTGCCAGCAGTTATCTAGCCGACTATGGCTACACCTTC
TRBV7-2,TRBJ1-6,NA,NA,CASSTRTARVSPLHF,TGTGCCAGCAGCACTCGGACGGCCAGGGTCTCACCCCTCCACTTT
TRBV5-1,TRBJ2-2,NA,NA,CASSLGGTVNTGELFF,TGCGCCAGCAGCCTCGGCGGGACTGTGAACACCGGGGAGCTGTTTTTT
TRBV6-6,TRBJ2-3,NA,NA,CASSYGQDRADTQYF,TGTGCCAGCAGTTATGGCCAGGATCGCGCAGATACGCAGTATTTT
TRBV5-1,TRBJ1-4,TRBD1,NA,CASSPRTGFNEKLFF,TGCGCCAGCAGCCCCCGGACAGGATTTAATGAAAAACTGTTTTTT
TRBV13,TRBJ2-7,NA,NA,CASSLGRGEQYF,TGTGCCAGCAGCTTAGGGCGGGGCGAGCAGTACTTC
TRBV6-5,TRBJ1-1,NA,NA,CASSKYRENTEAFF,TGTGCCAGCAGTAAGTACAGGGAGAACACTGAAGCTTTCTTT